This T cell receptor beta chain was profiled in a study of beta chain features in type 1 diabetes. General study points: Sequencing used cDNA, and cells with high TCR expression could therefore be over-represented. Moderate yet significant TCRB CDR3 shortening was seen in Type 1 diabetes patients in all four CD4+ subsets. Type 1 diabetes patients showed fewer insertions and more deletions at VDJ junctions.

cDNA synthesis used the whole RNA isolate, giving expressed TCRB sequences. Repertoires were generated with immunoSEQ multiplex PCR, while TCRdb's copy carries only in-frame clones and drops some. This sample has under 150,000 clones; 15% to 20% occur once, and the top ten carry 2% to 3%. A single heparinised draw of approximately 100 mL on average was taken per donor. CD4+ naive, central memory, regulatory and stem cell-like memory subsets were isolated by sorting on CD45RO/CCR7/CD25/CD127/CD95/CD27. Note on this clone: The antigen is unknown.

Material: central memory CD4+ T cells from blood. The TCR originated in a man between 18 and 29 years old with type 1 diabetes.

The CDR3 DNA follows: TGCGCCAGCAGGGAACAGGGCGAACCCTACGAGCAGTACTTC. This gives the protein CASREQGEPYEQYF. The rearrangement links TRBV5-1 to TRBJ2-7; weak D call: TRBD1 (6 bases). CDR1 and CDR2 (germline): SGHRS, YFSETQ. V lost 5 bases, J lost 2 bases, and 14 bases lay in between. The CDR3 consists of 14 residues.